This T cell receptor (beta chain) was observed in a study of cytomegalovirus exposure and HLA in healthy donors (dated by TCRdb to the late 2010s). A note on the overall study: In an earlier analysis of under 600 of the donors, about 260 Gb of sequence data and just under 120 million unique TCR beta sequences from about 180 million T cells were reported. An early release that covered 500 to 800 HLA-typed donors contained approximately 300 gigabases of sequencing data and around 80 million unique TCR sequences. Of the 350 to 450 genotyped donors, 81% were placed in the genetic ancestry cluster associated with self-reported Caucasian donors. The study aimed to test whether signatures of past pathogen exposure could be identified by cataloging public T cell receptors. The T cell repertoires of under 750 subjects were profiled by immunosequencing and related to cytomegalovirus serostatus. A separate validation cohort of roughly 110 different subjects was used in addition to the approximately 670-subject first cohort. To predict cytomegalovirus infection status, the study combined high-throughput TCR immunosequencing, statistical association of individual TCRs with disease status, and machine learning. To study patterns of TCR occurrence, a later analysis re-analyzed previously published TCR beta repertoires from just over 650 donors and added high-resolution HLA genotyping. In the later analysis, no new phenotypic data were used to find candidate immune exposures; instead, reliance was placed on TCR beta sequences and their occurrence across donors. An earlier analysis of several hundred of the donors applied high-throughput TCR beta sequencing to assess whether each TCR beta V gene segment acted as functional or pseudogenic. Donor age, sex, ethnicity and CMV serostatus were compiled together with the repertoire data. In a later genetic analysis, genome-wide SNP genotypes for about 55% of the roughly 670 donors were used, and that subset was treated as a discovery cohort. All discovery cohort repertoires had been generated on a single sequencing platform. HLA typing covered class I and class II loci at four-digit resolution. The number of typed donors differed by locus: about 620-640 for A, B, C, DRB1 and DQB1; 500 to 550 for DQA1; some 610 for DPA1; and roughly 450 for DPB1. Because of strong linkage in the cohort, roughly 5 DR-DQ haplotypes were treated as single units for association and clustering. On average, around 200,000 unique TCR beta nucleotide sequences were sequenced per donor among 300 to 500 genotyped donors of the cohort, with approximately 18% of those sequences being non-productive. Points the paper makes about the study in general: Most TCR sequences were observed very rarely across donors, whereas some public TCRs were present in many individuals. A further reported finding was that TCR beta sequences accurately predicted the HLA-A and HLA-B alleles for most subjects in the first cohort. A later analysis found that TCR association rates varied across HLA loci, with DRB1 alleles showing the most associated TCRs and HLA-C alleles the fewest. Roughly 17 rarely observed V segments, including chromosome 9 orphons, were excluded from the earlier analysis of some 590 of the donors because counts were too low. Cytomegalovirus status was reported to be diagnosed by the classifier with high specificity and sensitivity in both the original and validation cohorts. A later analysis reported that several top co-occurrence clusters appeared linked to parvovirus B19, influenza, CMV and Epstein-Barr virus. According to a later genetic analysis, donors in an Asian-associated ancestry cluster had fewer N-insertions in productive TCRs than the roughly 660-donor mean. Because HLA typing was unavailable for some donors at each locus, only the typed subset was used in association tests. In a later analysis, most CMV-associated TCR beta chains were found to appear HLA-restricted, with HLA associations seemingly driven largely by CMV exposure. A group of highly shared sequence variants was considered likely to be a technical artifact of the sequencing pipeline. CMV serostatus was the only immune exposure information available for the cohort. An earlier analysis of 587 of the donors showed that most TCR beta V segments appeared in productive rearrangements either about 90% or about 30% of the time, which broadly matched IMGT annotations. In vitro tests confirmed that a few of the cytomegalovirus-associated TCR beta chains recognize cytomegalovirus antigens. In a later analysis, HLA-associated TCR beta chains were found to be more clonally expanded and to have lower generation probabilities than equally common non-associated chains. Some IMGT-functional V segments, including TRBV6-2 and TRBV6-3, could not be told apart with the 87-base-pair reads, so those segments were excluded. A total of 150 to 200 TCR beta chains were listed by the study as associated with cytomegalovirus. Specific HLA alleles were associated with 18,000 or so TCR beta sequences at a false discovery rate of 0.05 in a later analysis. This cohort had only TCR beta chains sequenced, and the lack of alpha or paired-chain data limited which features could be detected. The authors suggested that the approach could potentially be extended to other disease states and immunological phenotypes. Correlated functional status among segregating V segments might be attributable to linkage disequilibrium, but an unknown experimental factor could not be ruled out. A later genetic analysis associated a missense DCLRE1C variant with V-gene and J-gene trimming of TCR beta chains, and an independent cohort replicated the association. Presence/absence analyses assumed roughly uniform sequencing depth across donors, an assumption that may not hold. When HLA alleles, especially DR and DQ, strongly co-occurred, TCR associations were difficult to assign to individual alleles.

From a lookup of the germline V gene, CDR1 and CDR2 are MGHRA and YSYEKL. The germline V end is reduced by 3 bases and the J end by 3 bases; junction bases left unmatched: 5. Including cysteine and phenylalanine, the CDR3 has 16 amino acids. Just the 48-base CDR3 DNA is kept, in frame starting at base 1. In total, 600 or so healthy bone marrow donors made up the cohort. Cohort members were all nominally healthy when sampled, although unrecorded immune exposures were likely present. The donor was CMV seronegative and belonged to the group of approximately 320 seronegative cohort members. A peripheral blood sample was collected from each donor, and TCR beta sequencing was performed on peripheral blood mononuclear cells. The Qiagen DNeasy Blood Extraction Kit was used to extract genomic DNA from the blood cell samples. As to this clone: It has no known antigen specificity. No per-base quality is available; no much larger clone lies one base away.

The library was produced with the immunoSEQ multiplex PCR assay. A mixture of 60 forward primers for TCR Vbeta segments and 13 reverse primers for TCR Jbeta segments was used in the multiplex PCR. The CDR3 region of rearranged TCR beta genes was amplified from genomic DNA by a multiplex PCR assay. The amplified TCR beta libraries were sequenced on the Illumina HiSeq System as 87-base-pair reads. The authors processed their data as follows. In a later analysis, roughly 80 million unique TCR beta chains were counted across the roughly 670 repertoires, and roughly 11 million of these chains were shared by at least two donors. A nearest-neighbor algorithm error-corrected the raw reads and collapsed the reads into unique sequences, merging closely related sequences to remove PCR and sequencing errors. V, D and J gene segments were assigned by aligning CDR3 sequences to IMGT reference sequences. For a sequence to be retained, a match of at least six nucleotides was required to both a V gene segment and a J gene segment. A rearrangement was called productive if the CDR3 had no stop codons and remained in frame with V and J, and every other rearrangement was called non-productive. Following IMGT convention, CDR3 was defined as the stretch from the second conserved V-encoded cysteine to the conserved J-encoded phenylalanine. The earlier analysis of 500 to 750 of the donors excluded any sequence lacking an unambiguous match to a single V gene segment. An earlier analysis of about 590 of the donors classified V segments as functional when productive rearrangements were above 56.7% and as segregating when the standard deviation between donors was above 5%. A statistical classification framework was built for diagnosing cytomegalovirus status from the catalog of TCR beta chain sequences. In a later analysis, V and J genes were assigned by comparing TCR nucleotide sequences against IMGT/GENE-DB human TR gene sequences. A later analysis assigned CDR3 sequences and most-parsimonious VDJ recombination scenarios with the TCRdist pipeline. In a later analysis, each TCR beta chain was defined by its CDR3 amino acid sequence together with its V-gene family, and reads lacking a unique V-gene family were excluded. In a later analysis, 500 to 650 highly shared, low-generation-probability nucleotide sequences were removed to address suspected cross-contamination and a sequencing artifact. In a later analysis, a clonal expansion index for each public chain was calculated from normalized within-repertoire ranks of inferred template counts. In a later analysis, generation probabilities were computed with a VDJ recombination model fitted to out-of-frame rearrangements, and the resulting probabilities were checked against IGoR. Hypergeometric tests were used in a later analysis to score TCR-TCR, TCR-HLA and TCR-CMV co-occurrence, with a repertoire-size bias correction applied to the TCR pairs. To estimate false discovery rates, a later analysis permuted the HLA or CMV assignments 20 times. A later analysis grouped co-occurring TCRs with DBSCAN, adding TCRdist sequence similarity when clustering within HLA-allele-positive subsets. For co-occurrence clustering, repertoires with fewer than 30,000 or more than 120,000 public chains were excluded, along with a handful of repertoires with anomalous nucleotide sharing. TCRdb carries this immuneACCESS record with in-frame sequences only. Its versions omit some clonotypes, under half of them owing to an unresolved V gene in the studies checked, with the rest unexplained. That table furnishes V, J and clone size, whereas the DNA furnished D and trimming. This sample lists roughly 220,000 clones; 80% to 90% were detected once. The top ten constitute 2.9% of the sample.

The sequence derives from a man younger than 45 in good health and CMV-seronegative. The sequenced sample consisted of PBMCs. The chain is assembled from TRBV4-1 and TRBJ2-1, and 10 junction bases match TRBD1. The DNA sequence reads TGCGCCAGCAGCCATGAGACAGGGGGCCTCTACAATGAGCAGTTCTTC. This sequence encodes CASSHETGGLYNEQFF.